The sequence of this T cell receptor beta chain was determined in a study of OX40 agonist ivuxolimab in advanced cancers. In the study overall: Patients received ivuxolimab, an intravenous treatment, every 2 weeks at 0.01 to 10 mg/kg. Patients assigned to dose escalation were diagnosed with hepatocellular carcinoma, melanoma, renal cell or head and neck cancer. The study, taken as a whole, reports: Doses of 0.1 to 3.0 mg/kg were accompanied by clonal expansion of CD4+ and CD8+ blood T cells by week 6. More expanded clones were seen, on average, in CD8+ T cells than in CD4+.

In the case of this clone: Its target is not known.

The assay was immunoSEQ multiplex PCR, and TCRdb's table has in-frame clones only and misses some. Of roughly 53,000 clones detected, approximately 75% appear once; the ten largest clones hold 2% to 3%. V lost 6 bases, J lost 0 bases, and 14 bases lay in between. The germline CDR1 and CDR2 sequences are WNHNN and SYGVQD (reference sequence). The CDR3 length is 15 residues. This receptor was identified in an adult with an advanced solid tumor such as melanoma, head and neck, liver or kidney cancer. Sequencing used CD4+ or CD8+ T cells sorted from blood, obtained in a trial of the OX40 agonist ivuxolimab. The chain couples TRBV10-1 to TRBJ1-1; D gene uncertain. CDR3 in amino acids: CASRPPWFMNTEAFF. The CDR3 coding sequence is TGCGCCAGCAGACCACCGTGGTTCATGAACACTGAAGCTTTCTTT.